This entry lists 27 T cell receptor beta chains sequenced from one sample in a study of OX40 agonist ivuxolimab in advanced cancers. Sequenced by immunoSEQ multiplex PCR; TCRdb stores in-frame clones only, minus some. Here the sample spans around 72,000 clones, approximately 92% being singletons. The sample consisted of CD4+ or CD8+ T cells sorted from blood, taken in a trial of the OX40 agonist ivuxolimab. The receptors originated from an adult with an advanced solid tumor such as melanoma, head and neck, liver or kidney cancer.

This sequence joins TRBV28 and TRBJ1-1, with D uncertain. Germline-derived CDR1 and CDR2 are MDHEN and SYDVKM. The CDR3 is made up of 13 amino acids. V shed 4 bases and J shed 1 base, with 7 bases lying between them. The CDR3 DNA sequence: TGTGCCAGCAGTTGGGTAAGGAACACTGAAGCTTTCTTT. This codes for CASSWVRNTEAFF. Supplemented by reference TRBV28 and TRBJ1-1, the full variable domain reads DVKVTQSSRYLVKRTGEKVFLECVQDMDHENMFWYRQDPGLGLRLIYFSYDVKMKEKGDIPEGYSVSREKKERFSLILESASTNQTSMYLCASSWVRNTEAFFGQGTRLTVV.

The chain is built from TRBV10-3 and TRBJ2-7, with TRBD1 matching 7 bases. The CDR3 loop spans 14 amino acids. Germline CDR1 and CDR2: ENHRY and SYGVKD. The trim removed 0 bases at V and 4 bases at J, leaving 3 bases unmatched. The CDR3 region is CAISESGGRYEQYF. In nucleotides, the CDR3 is TGTGCCATCAGTGAGTCAGGGGGCAGGTACGAGCAGTACTTC.

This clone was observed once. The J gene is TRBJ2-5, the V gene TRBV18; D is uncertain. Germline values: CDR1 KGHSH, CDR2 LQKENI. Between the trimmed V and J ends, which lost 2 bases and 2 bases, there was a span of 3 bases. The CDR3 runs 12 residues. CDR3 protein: CASSPTQETQYF. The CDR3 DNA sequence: TGTGCCAGCTCACCAACACAAGAGACCCAGTACTTC. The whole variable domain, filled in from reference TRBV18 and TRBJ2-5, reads NAGVMQNPRHLVRRRGQEARLRCSPMKGHSHVYWYRQLPEEGLKFMVYLQKENIIDESGMPKERFSAEFPKEGPSILRIQQVVRGDSAAYFCASSPTQETQYFGPGTRLLVL.

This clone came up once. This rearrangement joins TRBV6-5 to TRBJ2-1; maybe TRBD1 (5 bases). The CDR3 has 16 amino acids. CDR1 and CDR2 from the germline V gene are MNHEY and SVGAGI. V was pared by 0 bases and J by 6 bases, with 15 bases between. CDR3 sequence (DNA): TGTGCCAGCAGTTACTCGTCCCAGGGATACTCCAATGAGCAGTTCTTC. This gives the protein CASSYSSQGYSNEQFF.

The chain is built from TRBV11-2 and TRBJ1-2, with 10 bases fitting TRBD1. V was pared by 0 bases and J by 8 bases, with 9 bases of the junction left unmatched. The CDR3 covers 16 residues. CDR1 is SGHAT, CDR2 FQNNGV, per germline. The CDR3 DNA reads TGTGCCAGCAGCTTAGATAGATGGGACAGGGGTGGAGGCTACACCTTC. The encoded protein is CASSLDRWDRGGGYTF.

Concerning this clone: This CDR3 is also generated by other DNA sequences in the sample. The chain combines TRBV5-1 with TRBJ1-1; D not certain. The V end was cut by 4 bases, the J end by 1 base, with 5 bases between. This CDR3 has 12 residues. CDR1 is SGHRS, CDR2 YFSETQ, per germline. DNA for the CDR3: TGCGCCAGCAGCACGGGGAACACTGAAGCTTTCTTT. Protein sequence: CASSTGNTEAFF.

CDR3 amino acids: CASSYSWGSGYTF. In DNA, the CDR3 is TGTGCCAGCAGTTACTCTTGGGGCTCTGGCTACACCTTC. This chain links TRBV6-5 with TRBJ1-2; D is perhaps TRBD1 (5 bases). Germline assignment: CDR1 MNHEY and CDR2 SVGAGI. This CDR3 has 13 residues. Trimming left V 0 bases short and J 7 bases short, with 9 bases between.

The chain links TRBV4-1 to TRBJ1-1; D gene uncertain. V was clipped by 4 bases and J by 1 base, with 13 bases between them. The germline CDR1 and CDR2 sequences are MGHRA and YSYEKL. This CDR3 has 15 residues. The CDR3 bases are TGCGCCAGCAGCCCGCCGTGGGCGGCGAACACTGAAGCTTTCTTT. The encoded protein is CASSPPWAANTEAFF.

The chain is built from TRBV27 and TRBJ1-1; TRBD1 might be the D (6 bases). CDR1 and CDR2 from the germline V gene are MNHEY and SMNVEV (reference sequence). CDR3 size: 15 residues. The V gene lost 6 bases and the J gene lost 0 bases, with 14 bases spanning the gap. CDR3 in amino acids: CASRHPDRVNTEAFF. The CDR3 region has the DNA TGTGCCAGCAGACATCCGGACAGAGTGAACACTGAAGCTTTCTTT.

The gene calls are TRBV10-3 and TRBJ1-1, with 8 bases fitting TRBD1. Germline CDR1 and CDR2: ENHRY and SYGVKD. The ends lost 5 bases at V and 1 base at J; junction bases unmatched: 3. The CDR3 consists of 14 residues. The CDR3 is CAISPDRGNTEAFF. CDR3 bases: TGTGCCATCAGTCCAGACAGGGGGAACACTGAAGCTTTCTTT.

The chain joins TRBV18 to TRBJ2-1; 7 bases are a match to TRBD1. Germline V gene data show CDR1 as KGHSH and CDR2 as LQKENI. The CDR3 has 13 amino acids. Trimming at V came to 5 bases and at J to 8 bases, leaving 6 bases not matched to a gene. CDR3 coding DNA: TGTGCCAGCTCAACCTTTACAGGGGATGAGCAGTTCTTC. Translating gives CASSTFTGDEQFF.

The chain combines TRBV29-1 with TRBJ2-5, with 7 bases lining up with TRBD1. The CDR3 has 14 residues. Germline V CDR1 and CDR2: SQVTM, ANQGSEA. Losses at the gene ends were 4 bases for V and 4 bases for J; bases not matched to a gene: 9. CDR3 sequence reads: CSVGWQGVSETQYF. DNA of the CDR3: TGCAGCGTTGGTTGGCAGGGGGTTTCAGAGACCCAGTACTTC.

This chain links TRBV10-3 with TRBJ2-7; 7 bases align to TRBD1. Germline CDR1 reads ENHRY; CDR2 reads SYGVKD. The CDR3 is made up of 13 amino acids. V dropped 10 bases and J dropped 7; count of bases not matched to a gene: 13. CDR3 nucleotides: TGTGCCACTCGACAGGGTGGGCCGGATGAGCAGTACTTC. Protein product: CATRQGGPDEQYF.

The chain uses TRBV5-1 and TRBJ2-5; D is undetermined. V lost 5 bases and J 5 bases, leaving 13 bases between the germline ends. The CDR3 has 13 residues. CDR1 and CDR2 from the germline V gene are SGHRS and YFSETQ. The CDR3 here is CASSLLGPETQYF. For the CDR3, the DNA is TGCGCCAGCAGTTTGTTGGGTCCGGAGACCCAGTACTTC.

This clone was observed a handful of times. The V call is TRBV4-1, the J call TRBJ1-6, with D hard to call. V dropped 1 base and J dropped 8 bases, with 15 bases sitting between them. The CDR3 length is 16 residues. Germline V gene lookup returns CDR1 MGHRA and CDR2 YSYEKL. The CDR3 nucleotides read TGCGCCAGCAGCCAAGTATTCAGTATCCAGGATTCACCCCTCCACTTT. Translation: CASSQVFSIQDSPLHF.

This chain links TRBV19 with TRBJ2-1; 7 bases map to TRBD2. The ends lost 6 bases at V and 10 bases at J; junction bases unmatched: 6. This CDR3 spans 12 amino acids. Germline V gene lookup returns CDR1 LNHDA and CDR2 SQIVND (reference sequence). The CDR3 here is CASRDGEGEQFF. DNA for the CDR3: TGTGCCAGTAGAGACGGGGAGGGGGAGCAGTTCTTC. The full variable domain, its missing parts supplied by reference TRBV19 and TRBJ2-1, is DGGITQSPKYLFRKEGQNVTLSCEQNLNHDAMYWYRQDPGQGLRLIYYSQIVNDFQKGDIAEGYSVSREKKESFPLTVTSAQKNPTAFYLCASRDGEGEQFFGPGTRLTVL.

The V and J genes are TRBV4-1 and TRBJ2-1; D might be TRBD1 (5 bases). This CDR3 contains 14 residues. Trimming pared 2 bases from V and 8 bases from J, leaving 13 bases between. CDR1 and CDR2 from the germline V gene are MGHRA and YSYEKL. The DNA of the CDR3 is TGCGCCAGCAGCCAATTACTCCAGGGTTATGAGCAGTTCTTC. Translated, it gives CASSQLLQGYEQFF.

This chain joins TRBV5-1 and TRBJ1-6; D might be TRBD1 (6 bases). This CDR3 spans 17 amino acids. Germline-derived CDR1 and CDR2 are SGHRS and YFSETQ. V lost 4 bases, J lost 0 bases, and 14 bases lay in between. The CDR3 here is CASSPGHPSSYNSPLHF. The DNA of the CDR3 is TGCGCCAGCAGCCCGGGACACCCGAGCTCCTATAATTCACCCCTCCACTTT.

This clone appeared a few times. Here the CDR3 reads CASTAGLANSPLHF. The CDR3, as DNA: TGTGCCAGCACAGCAGGCCTCGCTAATTCACCCCTCCACTTT. The chain is built from TRBV2 and TRBJ1-6; D is uncertain. Trimming stripped 7 bases from V and 6 bases from J, with 13 bases between. The CDR3 length is 14 residues. Germline-derived CDR1 and CDR2 are SNHLY and FYNNEI.

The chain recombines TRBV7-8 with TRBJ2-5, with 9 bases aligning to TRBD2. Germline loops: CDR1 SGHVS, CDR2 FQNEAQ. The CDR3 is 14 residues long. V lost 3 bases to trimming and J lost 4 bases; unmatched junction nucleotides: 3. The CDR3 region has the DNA TGTGCCAGCAGCTTCCAGCGGGGGGCAGAGACCCAGTACTTC. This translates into CASSFQRGAETQYF.

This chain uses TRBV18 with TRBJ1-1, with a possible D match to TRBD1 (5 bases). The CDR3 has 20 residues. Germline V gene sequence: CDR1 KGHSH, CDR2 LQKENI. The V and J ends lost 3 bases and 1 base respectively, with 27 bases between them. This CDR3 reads CASSPPPRGGWRAGNTEAFF. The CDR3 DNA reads TGTGCCAGCTCACCGCCCCCCCGTGGGGGGTGGCGGGCTGGGAACACTGAAGCTTTCTTT.

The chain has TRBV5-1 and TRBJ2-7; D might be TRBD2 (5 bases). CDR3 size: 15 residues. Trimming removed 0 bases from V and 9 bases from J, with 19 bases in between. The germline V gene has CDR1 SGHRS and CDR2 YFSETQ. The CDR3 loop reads CASSLGSLQDSGQYF. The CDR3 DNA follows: TGCGCCAGCAGCTTGGGTTCCCTTCAGGACTCGGGGCAGTACTTC.

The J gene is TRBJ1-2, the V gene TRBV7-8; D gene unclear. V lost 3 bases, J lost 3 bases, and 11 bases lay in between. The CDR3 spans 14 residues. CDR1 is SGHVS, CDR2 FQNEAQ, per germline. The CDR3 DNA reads TGTGCCAGCAGCTTGTCGGAACGATACTATGGCTACACCTTC. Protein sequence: CASSLSERYYGYTF.

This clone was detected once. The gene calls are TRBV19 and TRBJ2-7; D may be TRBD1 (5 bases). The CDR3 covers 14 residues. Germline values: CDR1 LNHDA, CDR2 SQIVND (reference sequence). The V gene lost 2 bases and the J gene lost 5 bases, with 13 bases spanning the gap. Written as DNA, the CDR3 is TGTGCCAGTAGTATAAGGGGAAGGGTCGACGAGCAGTACTTC. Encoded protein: CASSIRGRVDEQYF.

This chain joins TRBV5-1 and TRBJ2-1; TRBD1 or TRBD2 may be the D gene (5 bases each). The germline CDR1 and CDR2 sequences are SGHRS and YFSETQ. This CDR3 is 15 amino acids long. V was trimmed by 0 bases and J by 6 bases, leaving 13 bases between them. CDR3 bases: TGCGCCAGCAGCTTGGGCACTAGGGGTACCAATGAGCAGTTCTTC. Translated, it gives CASSLGTRGTNEQFF.

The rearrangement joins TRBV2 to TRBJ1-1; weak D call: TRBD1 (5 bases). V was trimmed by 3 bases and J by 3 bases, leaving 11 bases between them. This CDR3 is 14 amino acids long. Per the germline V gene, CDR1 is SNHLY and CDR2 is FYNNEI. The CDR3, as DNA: TGTGCCAGCAGTGAGGCAGGGCCTGACACTGAAGCTTTCTTT. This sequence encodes CASSEAGPDTEAFF.

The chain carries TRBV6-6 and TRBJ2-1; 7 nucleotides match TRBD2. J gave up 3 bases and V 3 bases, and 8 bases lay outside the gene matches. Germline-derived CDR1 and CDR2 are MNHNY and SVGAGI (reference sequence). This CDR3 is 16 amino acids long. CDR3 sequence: CASSYDGRTNYNEQFF. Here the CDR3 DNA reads TGTGCCAGCAGTTATGACGGGAGGACCAACTACAATGAGCAGTTCTTC.